This TCR beta chain was identified in a study of blood T cell repertoires in COVID-19. Authors' analysis steps: Estimates of nucleated cell counts were drawn from the amplification of reference gene primers. Sequencing was performed with immunoSEQ multiplex PCR; in TCRdb, only in-frame clones are kept and a portion is missing. V and J calls and clone size are those listed in that table; D and trimming were worked out from the DNA. The sample lists 250,000 to 400,000 clones, 75% to 90% seen once, with roughly 2.8% in the top ten. Seattle enrolled patients during active infection and tracked them longitudinally. This TCR derives from a woman aged 25-40 years with COVID-19, enrolled during active disease. Sequencing was done on a sample of peripheral blood.

CDR3 nucleotide sequence: TGTGCCAGCAGTTTATCGCCTAGCGGGAGACAAGAGACCCAGTACTTC. Encoded protein: CASSLSPSGRQETQYF. This rearrangement joins TRBV27 to TRBJ2-5; TRBD2 matches 10 bases. There are 16 residues in the CDR3. V dropped 0 bases and J dropped 2; count of bases not matched to a gene: 3. The V gene's germline CDR1 is MNHEY and CDR2 SMNVEV (reference sequence).